Listed below are T cell receptor beta chains from one sample, sequenced in a study of blood T cell repertoires in COVID-19. Sequenced by immunoSEQ multiplex PCR; TCRdb stores in-frame clones only, minus some. The sample holds a few hundred thousand clones, roughly 90% seen once. The sample comprised PBMCs or T cells enriched from blood (not recorded which). These receptors were taken from a woman aged 45-65 years who had recovered from COVID-19. The CDR3 runs from the conserved cysteine through the conserved F or W. A row's size may be missing; if present it is once, few, many or a size class.

CDR3 protein: CASTDRGTMNTEAFF
V gene: TRBV6-5
CDR3 length: 15
J gene: TRBJ1-1
clone size: NA

CDR3 protein: CASRASGRAGEQYF
V gene: TRBV6-5
CDR3 length: 14
J gene: TRBJ2-7
clone size: NA

CDR3 protein: CASSLISGNTEAFF
V gene: TRBV28
CDR3 length: 14
J gene: TRBJ1-1
clone size: NA

CDR3 protein: CASSSQFSEQFF
V gene: TRBV5-5
CDR3 length: 12
J gene: TRBJ2-1
clone size: NA

CDR3 protein: CASSVDSHSPLHF
V gene: TRBV5-1
CDR3 length: 13
J gene: TRBJ1-6
clone size: NA

CDR3 protein: CASSSREADTQYF
V gene: TRBV5-4
CDR3 length: 13
J gene: TRBJ2-3
clone size: NA

CDR3 protein: CASSLNGLRGSYEQYF
V gene: TRBV7-2
CDR3 length: 16
J gene: TRBJ2-7
clone size: NA

CDR3 protein: CASSYDRGIDNTEAFF
V gene: TRBV7-2
CDR3 length: 16
J gene: TRBJ1-1
clone size: NA

CDR3 protein: CASSLEGRGNTEAFF
V gene: TRBV28
CDR3 length: 15
J gene: TRBJ1-1
clone size: once

CDR3 protein: CASSFIGTGIYEQYF
V gene: TRBV28
CDR3 length: 15
J gene: TRBJ2-7
clone size: NA

CDR3 protein: CASSYRNRVNQPQHF
V gene: TRBV6-2/TRBV6-3
CDR3 length: 15
J gene: TRBJ1-5
clone size: NA

CDR3 protein: CASSEGKGGNQPQHF
V gene: TRBV2
CDR3 length: 15
J gene: TRBJ1-5
clone size: many

CDR3 protein: CASSPTGTPSSYEQYF
V gene: TRBV18
CDR3 length: 16
J gene: TRBJ2-7
clone size: NA

CDR3 protein: CASSGRAGGGQPQHF
V gene: TRBV28
CDR3 length: 15
J gene: TRBJ1-5
clone size: NA

CDR3 protein: CASSLAYRGGNTIYF
V gene: TRBV7-2
CDR3 length: 15
J gene: TRBJ1-3
clone size: NA